Each of the 5 T cell receptor beta chains below was sequenced from the same sample in a study of long-term antiretroviral therapy in people with HIV. They ran version v3.0 of the immunoSEQ assay at survey level. Method: immunoSEQ multiplex PCR; TCRdb's copy keeps in-frame clones and lacks some. The sample holds roughly 30,000 clones; 85% to 90% are singletons and the top ten take 8.3%. The sample in question was unsorted PBMCs, obtained 3.2 years before starting antiretroviral therapy. The receptor set was obtained from a man aged 45 to 65 with HIV.

The chain recombines TRBV11-2 with TRBJ1-1; the match to TRBD1 covers 7 bases. The junction had 6 bases not matched to a gene; V was cut back by 2 bases and J by 0 bases. Germline V lookup: CDR1 SGHAT, CDR2 FQNNGV. This CDR3 has 16 amino acids. This chain's CDR3 is CASSLYRGGLNTEAFF. The DNA of the CDR3 is TGTGCCAGCAGCTTATACAGGGGAGGGTTGAACACTGAAGCTTTCTTT. The complete variable domain, with remaining parts taken from reference TRBV11-2 and TRBJ1-1, reads EAGVAQSPRYKIIEKRQSVAFWCNPISGHATLYWYQQILGQGPKLLIQFQNNGVVDDSQLPKDRFSAERLKGVDSTLKIQPAKLEDSAVYLCASSLYRGGLNTEAFFGQGTRLTVV.

The chain combines TRBV20-1 with TRBJ2-7, with D tentatively TRBD1 or TRBD2 (6 bases each). V lost 5 bases and J 6 bases, leaving 11 bases between the germline ends. Per the germline V gene, CDR1 is DFQATT and CDR2 is SNEGSKA (reference sequence). There are 11 residues in the CDR3. For the CDR3, the DNA is TGCAGTGCTCAACAGGGAGGCGAGCAGTACTTC. Translation gives CSAQQGGEQYF.

This clone has a single count. V is TRBV10-2 and J is TRBJ1-2, with D maybe TRBD1 (5 bases). This CDR3 is built from 15 residues. The germline V gene encodes CDR1 WSHSY and CDR2 SAAADI. With 10 bases removed from V and 0 bases from J, the gap between germline ends came to 18 bases. This chain's CDR3 is CATSQTGGSNYGYTF. The CDR3 DNA follows: TGCGCCACCTCACAGACGGGGGGTTCTAACTATGGCTACACCTTC.

The chain links TRBV2 to TRBJ2-7; D possibly matches TRBD1 or TRBD2 (5 bases each). CDR3 size: 15 residues. Germline CDR1 and CDR2: SNHLY and FYNNEI. Trimming left V 7 bases short and J 1 base short, with 17 bases between. Here the CDR3 DNA reads TGTGCCAGCACTCGTCAGGGAGACCTTTCCTACGAGCAGTACTTC. Translating gives CASTRQGDLSYEQYF. The whole variable domain, remainder taken from reference TRBV2 and TRBJ2-7, is EPEVTQTPSHQVTQMGQEVILRCVPISNHLYFYWYRQILGQKVEFLVSFYNNEISEKSEIFDDQFSVERPDGSNFTLKIRSTKLEDSAMYFCASTRQGDLSYEQYFGPGTRLTVT.

V usage is TRBV5-1 and J usage is TRBJ2-7, with TRBD1 matching 8 bases. Trimming cost V 0 bases and J 0 bases; bases outside gene matches: 8. Germline V CDR1 and CDR2: SGHRS, YFSETQ. This CDR3 has 17 amino acids. CDR3 in DNA: TGCGCCAGCAGCTTGGTGAATTGGGACAGGTACTCCTACGAGCAGTACTTC. As protein: CASSLVNWDRYSYEQYF.